The 23 T cell receptor beta chains reported below all come from one sample, sequenced in a study of cytomegalovirus exposure and HLA in healthy donors. PCR used 60 Vbeta primers and 13 Jbeta primers. Sequenced by immunoSEQ multiplex PCR; TCRdb stores in-frame clones only, minus some. The sample lists roughly 100,000 clones, less than 75% occurring once. The sequencing input was PBMCs. The origin of the receptors is a man in his forties in good health and CMV-seropositive.

V is TRBV10-3 and J is TRBJ2-3, with 13 nucleotides matching TRBD2. J gave up 4 bases and V 5 bases, and 6 bases lay outside the gene matches. Germline CDR1 reads ENHRY; CDR2 reads SYGVKD. The CDR3 spans 16 residues. The CDR3 DNA reads TGTGCCATCAGTCCAGGACTAGCGGGAGAGGCAGATACGCAGTATTTT. Its protein product is CAISPGLAGEADTQYF.

The gene calls are TRBV10-3 and TRBJ2-7, with D uncertain. Germline V gene data show CDR1 as ENHRY and CDR2 as SYGVKD. This CDR3 spans 13 amino acids. V was clipped by 4 bases and J by 5 bases, with 12 bases between them. The CDR3 is CAISGGGGDEQYV. In DNA, the CDR3 is TGTGCCATCAGTGGAGGTGGCGGAGACGAGCAGTACGTC.

This chain uses TRBV6-6 with TRBJ1-4; 9 nucleotides match TRBD1. The trim removed 5 bases at V and 3 bases at J, leaving 4 bases unmatched. This CDR3 is 15 amino acids long. Germline V gene data show CDR1 as MNHNY and CDR2 as SVGAGI (reference sequence). The CDR3 loop is CASSITGGANEKLFF. CDR3 in DNA: TGTGCCAGCAGTATCACAGGGGGCGCTAATGAAAAACTGTTTTTT.

This clone was seen a few times. V is TRBV10-1 and J is TRBJ2-3; 7 nucleotides agree with TRBD1. There are 13 residues in the CDR3. The ends lost 8 bases at V and 4 bases at J; junction bases unmatched: 6. CDR1 is WNHNN, CDR2 SYGVQD, per germline (reference sequence). The CDR3 sequence: CASGDSEADTQYF. Here the CDR3 DNA reads TGCGCCAGCGGGGACAGCGAGGCAGATACGCAGTATTTT.

The table lists this clone with a count of one. V gene TRBV7-8 combines with J gene TRBJ2-1; 8 nucleotides line up with TRBD2. Germline CDR1 is SGHVS and CDR2 is FQNEAQ. The junction had 6 bases not matched to a gene; V was cut back by 4 bases and J by 4 bases. The CDR3 consists of 15 residues. In nucleotides, the CDR3 is TGTGCCAGCAGCTCTTCCGGGACTAGATACAATGAGCAGTTCTTC. Residues: CASSSSGTRYNEQFF. Using reference TRBV7-8 and TRBJ2-1 for the parts outside the CDR3, the full variable domain is GAGVSQSPRYKVAKRGQDVALRCDPISGHVSLFWYQQALGQGPEFLTYFQNEAQLDKSGLPSDRFFAERPEGSVSTLKIQRTQQEDSAVYLCASSSSGTRYNEQFFGPGTRLTVL.

This sequence joins TRBV7-2 and TRBJ1-1; TRBD1 aligns across 8 bases. V gave up 5 bases and J gave up 3 bases; unmatched junction bases: 8. This CDR3 is 15 amino acids long. Looked up from germline, CDR1 is SGHTA and CDR2 is FQGNSA. CDR3 sequence (DNA): TGTGCCAGCAGCCCCGCGGGCAGGGGGCACACTGAAGCTTTCTTT. This encodes CASSPAGRGHTEAFF.

The CDR3 protein is CASSLGTGFYEQYV. The CDR3 DNA reads as TGTGCCAGCAGCTTAGGGACAGGGTTCTACGAGCAGTACGTC. This sequence joins TRBV11-2 and TRBJ2-7; 8 bases are a match to TRBD1. Germline assignment: CDR1 SGHAT and CDR2 FQNNGV. Unmatched junction bases numbered 2, after V lost 1 base and J lost 3 bases. The CDR3 extends over 14 amino acids.

This clone occurred once. One junction end does not reproduce the germline sequence, and a read error may be involved. V usage is TRBV4-1 and J usage is TRBJ1-3, with D possibly matching TRBD1 (5 bases). Germline values: CDR1 MGHRA, CDR2 YSYEKL. This CDR3 contains 14 residues. Here the CDR3 DNA reads TGCGCCAGCAGCCACGACAGTGCTGGAAACACCATATATTTC. Encoded protein: CASSHDSAGNTIYF.

The chain has TRBV15 and TRBJ2-7, with D possibly TRBD1 on 6 matching bases. Per the germline V gene, CDR1 is LNHNV and CDR2 is YYDKDF (reference sequence). The V end was cut by 0 bases, the J end by 6 bases, with 12 bases between. CDR3 length: 14 residues. Here the CDR3 DNA reads TGTGCCACCAGCAGAGATTCAGGGGATCCCGAGCAGTACGTC. This codes for CATSRDSGDPEQYV.

This clone showed up just a few times. V usage is TRBV7-2 and J usage is TRBJ2-1; 7 nucleotides match TRBD2. The V gene's germline CDR1 is SGHTA and CDR2 FQGNSA. J lost 6 bases, V lost 8 bases, and 4 bases had no gene match. This CDR3 comprises 12 residues. In nucleotides, the CDR3 is TGTGCCAGCTCGCGGGAGTTCAATGAGCAGTTCTTC. It translates to CASSREFNEQFF.

This clone has a handful of counts. V is TRBV5-4 and J is TRBJ2-7; 9 bases are a match to TRBD1. Germline V gene lookup returns CDR1 SGHNT and CDR2 YYREEE (reference sequence). CDR3 length equals 15 residues. After removal of 3 bases from V and 3 bases from J, the junction contained 7 bases not matched to a gene. The CDR3 DNA follows: TGTGCCAGCAGCTCCGGACAGGGGCGAAACTACGAGCAGTACTTC. Protein sequence: CASSSGQGRNYEQYF.

The rearrangement joins TRBV25-1 to TRBJ2-7, with 14 bases matching TRBD2. CDR1 and CDR2 from the germline V gene are MGHDK and SYGVNS. The V segment lost 8 bases and the J segment 4 bases; nucleotides outside the gene matches: 1. This CDR3 is built from 13 residues. The CDR3 DNA follows: TGTGCCAGCGGACTAGCGGGAGGATACGAGCAGTACTTC. Its translation is CASGLAGGYEQYF.

J is TRBJ1-5 and V is TRBV28; perhaps TRBD1 as D (5 bases). The CDR3 consists of 14 residues. Germline V gene sequence: CDR1 MDHEN, CDR2 SYDVKM. V was shortened by 3 bases and J by 3 bases, with 9 bases between the two germline ends. The DNA for the CDR3 is TGTGCCAGCAGTTTCGCGGGGACCAATCAGCCCCAGCATTTT. Protein sequence: CASSFAGTNQPQHF.

J is TRBJ2-7 and V is TRBV5-5, with D possibly TRBD2 on 6 matching bases. Per germline, CDR1 SGHKS and CDR2 YYEKEE (reference sequence). The V end lost 7 bases, the J end lost 3 bases, and 11 bases lay between the germline ends. The CDR3 has 12 amino acids. The CDR3 loop reads CASHRRVYEQYV. In DNA form, the CDR3 reads TGTGCCAGCCATCGGAGGGTCTACGAGCAGTACGTC.

The genes are TRBV2 and TRBJ1-2; the match to TRBD1 covers 9 bases. CDR3 length: 14 amino acids. V lost 8 bases and J lost 4; bases outside the gene matches: 8. The germline gives CDR1 SNHLY, CDR2 FYNNEI. The CDR3 protein is CASGGQGRSYGYTF. CDR3 DNA: TGTGCCAGCGGGGGACAGGGAAGAAGCTATGGCTACACCTTC.

This clone was recorded only once. The chain couples TRBV10-3 to TRBJ1-2; TRBD1 matches at 9 bases. In germline, CDR1 is ENHRY, CDR2 SYGVKD. V lost 8 bases to trimming and J lost 4 bases; unmatched junction nucleotides: 5. The CDR3 spans 13 residues. As DNA, the CDR3 is TGTGCCATCTCTGGACAGGGGCCCTATGGCTACACCTTC. Translating gives CAISGQGPYGYTF.

This chain links TRBV9 with TRBJ2-3; D gene unclear. V lost 2 bases and J lost 4, with 5 bases in between. Germline V gives CDR1 SGDLS, CDR2 YYNGEE. This CDR3 spans 12 amino acids. Here the CDR3 DNA reads TGTGCCAGCAGCGTGTCCGCAGATACGCAGTATTTT. Its translation is CASSVSADTQYF.

The chain links TRBV7-3 to TRBJ2-1; a weak D match, TRBD2 (6 bases). Germline values: CDR1 SGHTA, CDR2 FQGTGA. Trimming left V 4 bases short and J 8 bases short, with 12 bases between. There are 13 residues in the CDR3. Here the CDR3 DNA reads TGTGCCAGCAGCTCCCGACTAGTCGATGAGCAGTTCTTC. This sequence encodes CASSSRLVDEQFF.

V usage is TRBV23-1 and J usage is TRBJ1-2; TRBD1 might be the D (6 bases). TRBV23-1 is placed among ORFs of uncertain function. The CDR3 extends over 15 amino acids. V gave up 5 bases and J gave up 3 bases, with 16 bases separating them. Here the CDR3 reads CASSFYGGRYYGYTF. The DNA for the CDR3 is TGCGCCAGCAGTTTTTACGGGGGGCGATACTATGGCTACACCTTC.

The chain links TRBV6-1 to TRBJ2-3; 7 bases map to TRBD2. V trimming: 4 bases; J trimming: 3 bases; junction bases outside the gene matches: 7. Germline V gene sequence: CDR1 MNHNS, CDR2 SASEGT. CDR3 length: 15 residues. CDR3 sequence (DNA): TGTGCCAGCAGTGCCCGGACTAGAACAACAGATACGCAGTATTTT. It encodes CASSARTRTTDTQYF.

This sequence joins TRBV5-1 and TRBJ2-5; TRBD2 aligns across 8 bases. The ends lost 0 bases at V and 5 bases at J; junction bases unmatched: 6. The V gene's germline CDR1 is SGHRS and CDR2 YFSETQ. The CDR3 contains 15 residues. The CDR3 loop is CASSLAPGTRETQYF. CDR3 DNA: TGCGCCAGCAGCTTGGCGCCCGGGACTAGGGAGACCCAGTACTTC. The full variable domain, rest sourced from reference TRBV5-1 and TRBJ2-5, is KAGVTQTPRYLIKTRGQQVTLSCSPISGHRSVSWYQQTPGQGLQFLFEYFSETQRNKGNFPGRFSGRQFSNSRSEMNVSTLELGDSALYLCASSLAPGTRETQYFGPGTRLLVL.

The chain employs TRBV9 and TRBJ2-1, with TRBD2 identical over 12 bases. Trimming at V came to 5 bases and at J to 7 bases, leaving 7 bases not matched to a gene. The CDR3 has 15 residues. The V gene's germline CDR1 is SGDLS and CDR2 YYNGEE. The CDR3 DNA follows: TGTGCCAGCAGGGGACTAGCGGGCGATCAGAATGAGCAGTTCTTC. As protein: CASRGLAGDQNEQFF.

This chain links TRBV6-5 with TRBJ2-3; 9 bases match TRBD2. Germline CDR1 and CDR2: MNHEY and SVGAGI. The CDR3 has 15 residues. V lost 7 bases to trimming and J lost 3 bases; unmatched junction nucleotides: 8. The CDR3 coding sequence is TGTGCCAGCATCGATAGCGGGAGTCTAACAGATACGCAGTATTTT. This gives the protein CASIDSGSLTDTQYF.